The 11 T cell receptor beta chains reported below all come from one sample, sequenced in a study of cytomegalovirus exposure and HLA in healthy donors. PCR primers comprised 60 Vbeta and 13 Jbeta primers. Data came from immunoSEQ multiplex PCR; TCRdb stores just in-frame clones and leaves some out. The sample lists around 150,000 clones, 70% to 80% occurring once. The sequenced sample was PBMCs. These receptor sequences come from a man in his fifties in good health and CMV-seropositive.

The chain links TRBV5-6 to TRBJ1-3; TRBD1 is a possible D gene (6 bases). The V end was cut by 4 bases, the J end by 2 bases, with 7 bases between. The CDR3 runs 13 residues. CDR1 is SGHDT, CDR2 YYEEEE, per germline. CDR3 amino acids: CASSTGTGNTIYF. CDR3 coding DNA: TGTGCCAGCAGCACAGGGACTGGAAACACCATATATTTT.

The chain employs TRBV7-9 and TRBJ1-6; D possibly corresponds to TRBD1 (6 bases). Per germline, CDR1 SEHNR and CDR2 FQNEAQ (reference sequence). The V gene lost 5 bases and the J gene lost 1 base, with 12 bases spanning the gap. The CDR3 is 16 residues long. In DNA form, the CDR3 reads TGTGCCAGCAGCCACCGGGACACTTCCTATAATTCACCCCTCCACTTT. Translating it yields CASSHRDTSYNSPLHF.

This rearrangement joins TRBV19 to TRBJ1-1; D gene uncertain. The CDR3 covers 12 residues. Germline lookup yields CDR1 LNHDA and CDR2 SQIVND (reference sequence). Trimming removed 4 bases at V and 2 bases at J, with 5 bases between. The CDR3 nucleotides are TGTGCCAGTAGTACTTTCAACACTGAAGCTTTCTTT. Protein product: CASSTFNTEAFF.

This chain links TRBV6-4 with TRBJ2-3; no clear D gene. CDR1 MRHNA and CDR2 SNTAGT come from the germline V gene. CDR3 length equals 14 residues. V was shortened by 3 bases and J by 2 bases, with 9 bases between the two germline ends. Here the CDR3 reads CASSDMAATDTQYF. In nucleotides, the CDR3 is TGTGCCAGCAGTGATATGGCGGCCACAGATACGCAGTATTTT.

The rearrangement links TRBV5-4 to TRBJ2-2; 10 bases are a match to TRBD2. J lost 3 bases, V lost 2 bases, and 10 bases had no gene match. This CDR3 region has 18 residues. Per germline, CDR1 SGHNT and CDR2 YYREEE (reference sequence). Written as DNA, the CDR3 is TGTGCCAGCAGCTTAGGACTAGCGGAGCCGAGGTACACCGGGGAGCTGTTTTTT. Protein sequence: CASSLGLAEPRYTGELFF.

The CDR3 spells CASSFQGARAGELFF. DNA for the CDR3: TGTGCCAGCAGCTTCCAGGGGGCGAGGGCCGGGGAGCTGTTTTTT. The chain joins TRBV7-9 to TRBJ2-2; 8 bases match TRBD1. Per the germline V gene, CDR1 is SEHNR and CDR2 is FQNEAQ (reference sequence). J was trimmed by 6 bases and V by 3 bases; bases with no gene match: 6. The CDR3 is made up of 15 amino acids.

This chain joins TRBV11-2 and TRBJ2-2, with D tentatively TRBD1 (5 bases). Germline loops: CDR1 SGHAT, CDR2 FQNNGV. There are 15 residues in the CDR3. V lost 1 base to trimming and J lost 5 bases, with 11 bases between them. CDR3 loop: CASSLAQAWTGELFF. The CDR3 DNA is TGTGCCAGCAGCTTAGCACAGGCCTGGACCGGGGAGCTGTTTTTT.

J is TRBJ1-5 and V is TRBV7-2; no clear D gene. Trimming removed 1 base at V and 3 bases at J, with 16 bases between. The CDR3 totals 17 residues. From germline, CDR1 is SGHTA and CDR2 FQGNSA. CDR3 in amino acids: CASSLEIFGGHNQPQHF. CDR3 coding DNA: TGTGCCAGCAGCTTAGAAATTTTCGGCGGCCACAATCAGCCCCAGCATTTT.

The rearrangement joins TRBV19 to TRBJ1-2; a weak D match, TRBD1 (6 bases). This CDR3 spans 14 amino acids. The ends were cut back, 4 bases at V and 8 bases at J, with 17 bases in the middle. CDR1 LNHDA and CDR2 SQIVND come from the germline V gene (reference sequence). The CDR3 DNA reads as TGTGCCAGTAGTACCCGGGACAAGGAGAGAGGCTACACCTTC. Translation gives CASSTRDKERGYTF.

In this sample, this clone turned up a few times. The CDR3 spells CASSPGLAGVHQETQYF. The CDR3 DNA sequence: TGTGCCAGCAGCCCGGGACTAGCGGGAGTTCACCAAGAGACCCAGTACTTC. This chain links TRBV5-5 with TRBJ2-5; 14 bases map to TRBD2. J lost 0 bases, V lost 4 bases, and 5 bases had no gene match. The germline V gene encodes CDR1 SGHKS and CDR2 YYEKEE (reference sequence). The length of the CDR3 is 17 residues.

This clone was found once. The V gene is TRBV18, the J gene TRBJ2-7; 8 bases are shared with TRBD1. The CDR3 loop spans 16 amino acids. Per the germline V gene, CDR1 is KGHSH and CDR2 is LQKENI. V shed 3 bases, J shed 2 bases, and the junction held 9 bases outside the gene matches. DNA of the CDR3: TGTGCCAGCTCACCCCGCCCAGGACAGGGTACCTACGAGCAGTACTTC. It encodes CASSPRPGQGTYEQYF.